These T cell receptor beta chains were read from a single sample in a study of regulatory T cells in long-lasting Graves disease. TCRdb re-called the multiplex PCR reads through MiXCR, storing one row per CDR3 protein. This sample yields fewer than 550,000 distinct CDR3 sequences, of which about 15% are seen a single time; 20% to 25% belongs to the top ten. A further study also used this sample, focusing on T cells in Graves' hyperthyroidism and ophthalmopathy.

The specimen comprised peripheral blood mononuclear cells (PBMCs), sampled at new diagnosis, from a patient treated with antithyroid drugs. These receptors came from a young woman with Graves disease. CDR3s leave out the opening cysteine and the closing phenylalanine or tryptophan. Fields, in order: V gene, J gene, CDR3 length, CDR3 protein.

TRBV7-9,TRBJ1-1,12,ASSLGGMNTEAF
TRBV10-3,TRBJ1-2,13,AISEPNVGGYGYT
TRBV4-2,TRBJ2-7,14,ASSQEPGGRAYEQY
TRBV24-1,TRBJ2-3,13,ATSDSGSGTDTQY
TRBV11-1,TRBJ2-7,13,ASSRGGTATYEQY
TRBV5-1,TRBJ2-2,14,ASSFLLAENTGELF
TRBV7-2,TRBJ2-1,14,ASSSGGANLYNEQF
TRBV5-1,TRBJ2-1,15,ASSLVIAGNNFNEQF
TRBV7-2,TRBJ2-7,13,ASSQSGGSSYEQY
TRBV3-1,TRBJ2-7,11,ASSQSWRDEQY
TRBV2,TRBJ2-5,14,ASSLLAGASQETQY